The 8 T cell receptor beta chains below were found in one sample sequenced in a study of T cell clonality in common variable immunodeficiency. The protocol was immunoSEQ multiplex PCR, while the TCRdb copy is restricted to in-frame clones and leaves out a portion. Observed are around 45,000 clones, no singletons, with the top ten taking around 6.3%. Material: peripheral blood mononuclear cells. The receptors here all came from a person between 18 and 69 years old in good health.

In its sample, this clone was seen many times. The DNA ends 3 residues before the CDR3 does, and the rest of the CDR3 is filled in from the germline J gene. The chain couples TRBV13 to TRBJ1-2; 8 nucleotides match TRBD1. Trimming cost V 7 bases and J 4 bases; bases outside gene matches: 11. Looked up from germline, CDR1 is PRHDT and CDR2 is FYEKMQ (reference sequence). The CDR3 is 15 residues long. The sequenced part of the CDR3 DNA is TGTGCCAGCACCCCGGGACAGGAACAGACCTATGGC. Its protein is CASTPGQEQTYG. The entire CDR3 protein is CASTPGQEQTYGYTF.

This clone showed up many times. The CDR3 extends 3 residues past the end of the read, so its final part is completed from the germline J gene. The rearrangement uses TRBV5-1 and TRBJ2-5; D possibly corresponds to TRBD1 (7 bases). Germline V gives CDR1 SGHRS, CDR2 YFSETQ. This CDR3 has 20 amino acids. V was pared by 3 bases and J by 2 bases, with 29 bases between. The CDR3 reads CASSSTGDFLGQRDQETQYF. The sequenced CDR3 bases are TGCGCCAGCAGCTCGACGGGAGATTTTCTGGGACAGAGGGATCAAGAGACC.

This clone was picked up many times. With the read ending 3 residues before the CDR3 end, the germline J gene is used to fill in that end. The chain employs TRBV7-2 and TRBJ1-2, with a tentative D call TRBD1 (6 bases). Per germline, CDR1 SGHTA and CDR2 FQGNSA. The CDR3 loop spans 13 amino acids. Deletions cut 2 bases from V and 5 bases from J, with 9 bases between. Here the CDR3 reads CASSLQGRYGYTF. CDR3 DNA, as far as it was read: TGTGCCAGCAGCTTACAGGGGAGGTATGGC.

This clone was detected ten times or more. The read comes to an end 3 residues before the CDR3 does, leaving the germline J gene to fill in the end. The rearrangement uses TRBV7-7 and TRBJ1-3; D perhaps matches TRBD1 (6 bases). The CDR3 totals 14 residues. Germline V gives CDR1 SSHAT, CDR2 FNYEAQ (reference sequence). The V gene lost 5 bases and the J gene lost 4 bases, with 12 bases spanning the gap. The CDR3 protein is CASSEQGVGNTIYF. The part of the CDR3 DNA that was read is TGTGCCAGCAGCGAACAGGGTGTCGGAAACACC.

Many counts were recorded for this clone. The read terminates 3 residues ahead of where the CDR3 ends, so the germline J gene completes it. The chain joins TRBV19 to TRBJ1-2; D is unclear. The CDR3 runs 13 residues. V was shortened by 1 base and J by 7 bases, with 10 bases between the two germline ends. Looked up from germline, CDR1 is LNHDA and CDR2 is SQIVND (reference sequence). The CDR3: CASSIAGISGYTF. The CDR3 DNA, read in part, is TGTGCCAGTAGTATAGCGGGGATAAGTGGC.

This clone turned up a few times. The read finishes 3 residues shy of the CDR3 end, and the germline J gene is used to complete it. This chain connects TRBV5-1 to TRBJ2-7; the match to TRBD1 covers 8 bases. J gave up 5 bases and V 0 bases, and 7 bases lay outside the gene matches. Germline CDR1 reads SGHRS; CDR2 reads YFSETQ. The CDR3 loop spans 15 amino acids. CDR3 amino acids: CASSLDPGQEDEQYF. Incomplete CDR3 DNA: TGCGCCAGCAGCTTGGACCCGGGACAGGAGGACGAG.

On this clone: The missing CDR3 end, 3 residues past where the read stops, is filled in from the germline J gene. The chain combines TRBV2 with TRBJ2-7; weak D call: TRBD1 (6 bases). The V gene's germline CDR1 is SNHLY and CDR2 FYNNEI. This CDR3 spans 13 amino acids. Trimming shortened V by 1 base and J by 4 bases, and 8 bases separated the two germline ends. The part of the CDR3 DNA that was read is TGTGCCAGCAGTGAAGGGGGGACATACGAG. Its protein is CASSEGGTYE. The entire CDR3 reads CASSEGGTYEQYF.

This clone was counted ten times or more. The CDR3 extends 3 residues past the end of the read, so its final part is completed from the germline J gene. The chain uses TRBV12-3 or TRBV12-4 and TRBJ2-7; D might be TRBD1 (5 bases). The CDR3 has 14 residues. Trimming shortened V by 1 base and J by 4 bases, and 11 bases separated the two germline ends. The CDR3 is CASSLGQKGYEQYF. Incomplete CDR3 DNA: TGTGCCAGCAGTTTAGGCCAAAAGGGGTACGAG.